These 31 T cell receptor beta chains were all obtained from the same sample, sequenced in a study of T cell repertoires in cytomegalovirus infection. Using its own MiXCR run on the reads, TCRdb lists one record per CDR3 protein. Counted here are approximately 500,000 distinct CDR3 sequences, roughly 12% occurring once; the ten biggest clones make up 10%. Sequencing was carried out using PBMCs. Receptors originate from a human donor in good health (CMV status not recorded). Some clones in this sample may be carry-over from other donors' samples.

This clonotype was counted ten times or more. V is TRBV5-5 and J is TRBJ2-3; D is undetermined. V lost 4 bases, J lost 4 bases, and 10 bases lay in between. Germline V CDR1 and CDR2: SGHKS, YYEKEE (reference sequence). This CDR3 region has 13 residues. CDR3 sequence reads: CASSPSYADTQYF. The CDR3 region has the DNA TGTGCCAGCAGCCCGTCTTACGCAGATACGCAGTATTTT.

This clonotype was detected a few times. J is TRBJ1-1 and V is TRBV29-1, with D maybe TRBD1 (6 bases). Between the trimmed V and J ends, which lost 7 bases and 3 bases, there was a span of 21 bases. CDR3 length: 15 residues. CDR1 SQVTM and CDR2 ANQGSEA come from the germline V gene. The CDR3 spells CSARGGDPPYTEAFF. CDR3 in DNA: TGCAGCGCTAGGGGGGGGGACCCCCCCTACACTGAAGCTTTCTTT.

There are many counts of this clonotype. This chain uses TRBV2 with TRBJ2-1; D not certain. The CDR3 sequence is 14 residues long. Germline V gives CDR1 SNHLY, CDR2 FYNNEI. With 1 base removed from V and 2 bases from J, the gap between germline ends came to 6 bases. As DNA, the CDR3 is TGTGCCAGCAGTGAAGACGAGGCCTACAATGAGCAGTTCTTC. Residues: CASSEDEAYNEQFF.

This clonotype has more than one count but fewer than ten. The rearrangement joins TRBV18 to TRBJ2-7; D uncertain. Germline V gene data show CDR1 as KGHSH and CDR2 as LQKENI. The CDR3 has 15 amino acids. V gave up 1 base and J gave up 0 bases, with 10 bases separating them. Here the CDR3 DNA reads TGTGCCAGCTCACCACAGGGCCTCATCTCCTACGAGCAGTACTTC. This sequence encodes CASSPQGLISYEQYF.

In its sample, this clonotype was seen a few times. The rearrangement joins TRBV20-1 to TRBJ1-5; D is unclear. The germline V gene encodes CDR1 DFQATT and CDR2 SNEGSKA (reference sequence). V lost 2 bases and J 4 bases, leaving 9 bases between the germline ends. The CDR3 totals 13 residues. The CDR3: CSARRRENQPQHF. CDR3 coding DNA: TGCAGTGCTAGAAGGCGGGAGAATCAGCCCCAGCATTTT.

Only a few counts were recorded for this clonotype. The chain employs TRBV19 and TRBJ1-1, with 7 bases identical to TRBD1. This CDR3 is built from 15 residues. From germline, CDR1 is LNHDA and CDR2 SQIVND (reference sequence). V was clipped by 9 bases and J by 1 base; unmatched bases: 11. Here the CDR3 reads CASQNNRGRNTEAFF. In nucleotides, the CDR3 is TGTGCCAGCCAGAATAACAGGGGCCGGAACACTGAAGCTTTCTTT.

The chain is built from TRBV12-3 or TRBV12-4 and TRBJ1-3; weak D call: TRBD1 (5 bases). The CDR3 totals 17 residues. The V and J ends lost 6 bases and 2 bases respectively, with 20 bases between them. CDR3 residues: CASSRHSGKEAGNTIYF. The CDR3 DNA reads as TGTGCCAGCAGCCGACATTCAGGGAAGGAGGCTGGAAACACCATATATTTT.

This clonotype came up many times. This sequence joins TRBV7-2 and TRBJ2-3, with 11 bases aligning to TRBD2. CDR1 and CDR2 (germline): SGHTA, FQGNSA. The CDR3 is made up of 16 amino acids. The V gene end was trimmed by 5 bases and the J gene end by 3 bases; junction bases not matched to a gene: 7. As DNA, the CDR3 is TGTGCCAGCAGCCGGGCGGCTAGCGGGAGGACAGATACGCAGTATTTT. The encoded protein is CASSRAASGRTDTQYF. Using reference TRBV7-2 and TRBJ2-3 for the parts outside the CDR3, the full variable domain is GAGVSQSPSNKVTEKGKDVELRCDPISGHTALYWYRQSLGQGLEFLIYFQGNSAPDKSGLPSDRFSAERTGGSVSTLTIQRTQQEDSAVYLCASSRAASGRTDTQYFGPGTRLTVL.

The chain is built from TRBV20-1 and TRBJ1-4; tentatively, D is TRBD1 (6 bases). V was cut by 5 bases and J by 10 bases, with 17 bases left in between. The CDR3 extends over 13 amino acids. CDR1 and CDR2 (germline): DFQATT, SNEGSKA (reference sequence). This chain's CDR3 is CSARGGQEGKLFF. For the CDR3, the DNA is TGCAGTGCTCGCGGGGGCCAGGAGGGAAAACTGTTTTTT.

In this sample, this clonotype turned up many times. The chain combines TRBV7-2 with TRBJ1-2; TRBD1 is a possible D gene (6 bases). V was trimmed by 5 bases and J by 5 bases, leaving 21 bases between them. CDR1 is SGHTA and CDR2 is FQGNSA in the germline V gene. CDR3 length: 16 amino acids. The chain's CDR3 is CASSLRSRGTFYGYTF. CDR3 nucleotides: TGTGCCAGCAGCCTCCGCTCCAGGGGTACCTTTTATGGCTACACCTTC.

This clonotype was seen ten or more times. The chain uses TRBV7-9 and TRBJ2-3, with D tentatively TRBD2 (6 bases). Germline lookup yields CDR1 SEHNR and CDR2 FQNEAQ (reference sequence). The germline V and J ends were trimmed by 6 bases and 4 bases, with 11 bases remaining between them. The CDR3 has 13 amino acids. Written as DNA, the CDR3 is TGTGCCAGCAGAGGAGGGACGGCAGATACGCAGTATTTT. Encoded protein: CASRGGTADTQYF.

This CDR3 is CAWSVRFMNTEAFF. CDR3 bases: TGTGCCTGGAGTGTCCGGTTCATGAACACTGAAGCTTTCTTT. V and J are TRBV30 and TRBJ1-1; unclear D gene. Germline values: CDR1 GTSNPN, CDR2 SVGIG (reference sequence). This CDR3 has 14 residues. V gave up 0 bases and J gave up 0 bases, with 8 bases separating them.

This clonotype showed up many times. This chain links TRBV24-1 with TRBJ2-5, with a weak D call TRBD1 (6 bases). The CDR3 length is 15 residues. Trimming took off 4 bases at V and 5 bases at J, with 16 bases between the two ends. Germline loops: CDR1 KGHDR, CDR2 SFDVKD. CDR3 residues: CATSDGLGGRETQYF. The CDR3 DNA is TGTGCCACCAGTGACGGTCTAGGGGGTCGGGAGACCCAGTACTTC.

CDR3 loop: CASSLQRDSYEQYF. The DNA of the CDR3 is TGTGCCAGCAGCTTGCAGCGGGACTCCTACGAGCAGTACTTC. The chain joins TRBV5-5 to TRBJ2-7; TRBD2 agrees at 7 bases. The CDR3 contains 14 residues. CDR1 is SGHKS, CDR2 YYEKEE, per germline (reference sequence). Trimming at V came to 1 base and at J to 0 bases, leaving 1 base not matched to a gene. Together with reference TRBV5-5 and TRBJ2-7, the CDR3 gives the full variable domain: DAGVTQSPTHLIKTRGQQVTLRCSPISGHKSVSWYQQVLGQGPQFIFQYYEKEERGRGNFPDRFSARQFPNYSSELNVNALLLGDSALYLCASSLQRDSYEQYFGPGTRLTVT.

Comment on this clonotype: This may come from a read error, since a much larger clone is one base off. The chain carries TRBV7-2 and TRBJ1-2; D possibly corresponds to TRBD1 (5 bases). Germline CDR1 reads SGHTA; CDR2 reads FQGNSA. The CDR3 sequence is 15 residues long. As DNA, the CDR3 is TGTGCCAGCAGCTTAGCGGCCAGTAGGGACTATGGCCACACCTTC. Its translation: CASSLAASRDYGHTF.

V is TRBV20-1 and J is TRBJ1-6; D perhaps matches TRBD1 (5 bases). Trimming took off 4 bases at V and 0 bases at J, with 10 bases between the two ends. Germline V CDR1 and CDR2: DFQATT, SNEGSKA (reference sequence). The CDR3 has 15 residues. This chain's CDR3 is CSAKPGSSYNSPLHF. CDR3 coding DNA: TGCAGTGCTAAGCCAGGGAGCTCCTATAATTCACCCCTCCACTTT.

A few counts support this clonotype. The chain combines TRBV27 with TRBJ1-1; maybe TRBD1 (5 bases). The CDR3 extends over 16 amino acids. Deletions cut 0 bases from V and 5 bases from J, with 16 bases between. CDR1 MNHEY and CDR2 SMNVEV come from the germline V gene (reference sequence). The CDR3 protein is CASSLSEQGRWTEAFF. The CDR3 region has the DNA TGTGCCAGCAGTTTATCGGAGCAGGGACGATGGACTGAAGCTTTCTTT.

This clonotype was counted at least ten times. The chain recombines TRBV10-3 with TRBJ1-2; 7 bases map to TRBD1. The CDR3 extends over 17 amino acids. With 5 bases clipped from V and 3 bases from J, the junction kept 15 bases outside the gene matches. Germline V CDR1 and CDR2: ENHRY, SYGVKD. CDR3 in amino acids: CAISPTTARQGDYGYTF. The CDR3 region has the DNA TGTGCCATCAGTCCCACAACTGCCCGGCAGGGGGACTATGGCTACACCTTC.

In its sample, this clonotype was seen many times. V and J are TRBV19 and TRBJ1-5, with 9 bases fitting TRBD1. The CDR3 covers 15 residues. Germline V CDR1 and CDR2: LNHDA, SQIVND (reference sequence). Trimming cost V 3 bases and J 2 bases; bases outside gene matches: 2. Here the CDR3 DNA reads TGTGCCAGTAGTATCCGGGACAGGGGCAATCAGCCCCAGCATTTT. Translation gives CASSIRDRGNQPQHF.

This clonotype was counted ten times or more. The CDR3 is CASSGRSRETQYF. The DNA of the CDR3 is TGTGCCAGCAGTGGGCGAAGCAGGGAGACCCAGTACTTC. The chain recombines TRBV2 with TRBJ2-5, with no clear D. V was pared by 4 bases and J by 5 bases, with 11 bases between. This CDR3 is 13 amino acids long. CDR1 is SNHLY, CDR2 FYNNEI, per germline.

This clonotype has at least ten counts. This chain links TRBV10-3 with TRBJ1-2; 12 nucleotides align to TRBD1. The CDR3 covers 18 residues. After removal of 4 bases from V and 2 bases from J, the junction contained 11 bases not matched to a gene. Germline V CDR1 and CDR2: ENHRY, SYGVKD. CDR3 nucleotide sequence: TGTGCCATCAGTGGAGGAAGGGACAGGGGGCGCGGGAACTATGGCTACACCTTC. This gives the protein CAISGGRDRGRGNYGYTF.

This clonotype has a count of ten or more. The chain recombines TRBV12-3 or TRBV12-4 with TRBJ2-1; D call uncertain. V lost 5 bases, J lost 4 bases, and 15 bases lay in between. CDR3 length: 15 residues. The CDR3 protein is CASSTLEQGYNEQFF. CDR3 sequence (DNA): TGTGCCAGCAGTACCCTAGAACAAGGGTACAATGAGCAGTTCTTC.

This clonotype was detected ten times or more. V usage is TRBV6-1 and J usage is TRBJ1-4, with a tentative D call TRBD1 (5 bases). In germline, CDR1 is MNHNS, CDR2 SASEGT. The length of the CDR3 is 16 residues. V dropped 2 bases and J dropped 7 bases, with 17 bases sitting between them. DNA for the CDR3: TGTGCCAGCAGTGAAAAATCGACAGTTGGTCGTGAAAAACTGTTTTTT. This encodes CASSEKSTVGREKLFF.

This clonotype was picked up many times. The chain has TRBV10-3 and TRBJ2-1; maybe TRBD2 (5 bases). The CDR3 extends over 19 amino acids. V lost 3 bases to trimming and J lost 0 bases, with 21 bases between them. CDR1 is ENHRY and CDR2 is SYGVKD in the germline V gene. Written as DNA, the CDR3 is TGTGCCATCAGTGACGGAAGCTGGCTGACGGGGAGCTCCTACAATGAGCAGTTCTTC. This encodes CAISDGSWLTGSSYNEQFF.

This clonotype was detected ten times or more. The chain recombines TRBV5-4 with TRBJ2-5; 8 positions match TRBD2. Germline V lookup: CDR1 SGHNT, CDR2 YYREEE (reference sequence). CDR3 size: 15 residues. The junction had 5 bases not matched to a gene; V was cut back by 4 bases and J by 0 bases. The CDR3 here is CASSQTSANQETQYF. The CDR3 DNA is TGTGCCAGCAGCCAGACTAGCGCCAACCAAGAGACCCAGTACTTC.

This clonotype was detected only once. A much larger clone lies one base from this, so it may be a read error. The CDR3 spells CASTRTGTIQEAQYF. The CDR3 nucleotides are TGTGCCAGCACCCGGACAGGGACAATCCAAGAGGCCCAGTACTTC. The J gene is TRBJ2-5, the V gene TRBV11-2; 8 positions match TRBD1. CDR1 and CDR2 from the germline V gene are SGHAT and FQNNGV. The CDR3 totals 15 residues.

Concerning this clonotype itself: This may come from a read error, since a much larger clone is one base off. The chain uses TRBV19 and TRBJ2-2, with D perhaps matching TRBD2 (6 bases). CDR1 and CDR2 (germline): LNHDA, SQIVND (reference sequence). The CDR3 contains 15 residues. The CDR3 sequence: CAGSIRLGNTGELFF. CDR3 nucleotides: TGTGCCGGTAGTATCAGACTAGGTAACACCGGGGAGCTGTTTTTT.

This clonotype appeared a few times. The chain combines TRBV5-4 with TRBJ1-2; 12 nucleotides align to TRBD1. The V gene end was trimmed by 3 bases and the J gene end by 3 bases; junction bases not matched to a gene: 3. This CDR3 is built from 15 residues. Germline lookup yields CDR1 SGHNT and CDR2 YYREEE (reference sequence). In DNA form, the CDR3 reads TGTGCCAGCAGCTGGGGACAGGGGGCTGACTATGGCTACACCTTC. The encoded protein is CASSWGQGADYGYTF.

The V and J genes are TRBV5-6 and TRBJ2-5, with D unclear. The length of the CDR3 is 16 residues. The V end lost 1 base, the J end lost 1 base, and 14 bases lay between the germline ends. Germline CDR1 reads SGHDT; CDR2 reads YYEEEE. The CDR3 region is CASSLLVGLSQETQYF. CDR3 nucleotide sequence: TGTGCCAGCAGCTTGCTGGTAGGGCTATCCCAAGAGACCCAGTACTTC.

This clonotype was detected ten times or more. The chain uses TRBV5-1 and TRBJ2-2, with D maybe TRBD1 (6 bases). The CDR3 consists of 14 residues. Germline loops: CDR1 SGHRS, CDR2 YFSETQ. Trimming removed 4 bases at V and 8 bases at J, with 15 bases between. CDR3 amino acids: CASSTMTGSGELFF. In DNA form, the CDR3 reads TGCGCCAGCAGCACCATGACAGGCTCTGGGGAGCTGTTTTTT.

This clonotype has just a few counts. V gene TRBV6-2 or TRBV6-3 combines with J gene TRBJ2-7; 11 positions agree with TRBD2. Trimming took 4 bases from V and 0 from J; bases not matched to a gene: 5. The CDR3 is 16 amino acids. The V gene's germline CDR1 is MNHEY and CDR2 SVGEGT. The CDR3: CASSSVLAGASYEQYF. As DNA, the CDR3 is TGTGCCAGCAGTTCCGTACTAGCGGGAGCCTCCTACGAGCAGTACTTC.